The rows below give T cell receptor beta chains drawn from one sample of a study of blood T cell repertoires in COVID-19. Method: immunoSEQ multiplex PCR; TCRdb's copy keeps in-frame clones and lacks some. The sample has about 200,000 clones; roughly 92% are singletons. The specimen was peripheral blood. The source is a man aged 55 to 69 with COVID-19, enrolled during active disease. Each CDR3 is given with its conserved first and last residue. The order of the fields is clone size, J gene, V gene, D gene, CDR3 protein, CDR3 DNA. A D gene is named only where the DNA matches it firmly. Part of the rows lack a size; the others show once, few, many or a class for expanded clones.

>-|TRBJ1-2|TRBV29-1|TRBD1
CSVDSSWDRQIYGYTF
TGCAGCGTTGACAGCTCTTGGGACAGACAAATCTATGGCTACACCTTC
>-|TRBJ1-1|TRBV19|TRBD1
CASDKQGARTEAFF
TGTGCCAGCGACAAACAGGGGGCCAGGACTGAAGCTTTCTTT
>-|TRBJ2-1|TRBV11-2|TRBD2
CASSLVPGGGRNEQFF
TGTGCCAGCAGCTTAGTCCCGGGGGGGGGTCGAAATGAGCAGTTCTTC
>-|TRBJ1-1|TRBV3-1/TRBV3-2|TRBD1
CASSQDRTGGTEAFF
TGTGCCAGCAGCCAAGATAGGACAGGGGGCACTGAAGCTTTCTTT
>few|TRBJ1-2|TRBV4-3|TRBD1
CASSQDPTGGIGYTF
TGCGCCAGCAGCCAAGACCCGACAGGGGGCATTGGCTACACCTTC
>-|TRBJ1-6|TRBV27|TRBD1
CASSSGTGMGKISPLHF
TGTGCCAGCAGTTCCGGGACAGGGATGGGGAAAATTTCACCCCTCCACTTT
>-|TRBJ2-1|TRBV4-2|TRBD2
CASSQDRTSGSYNEQFF
TGTGCCAGCAGCCAAGATAGGACTAGCGGCTCCTACAATGAGCAGTTCTTC
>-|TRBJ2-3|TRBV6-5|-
CASSPLTSNTDTQYF
TGTGCCAGCAGCCCGCTCACATCGAACACAGATACGCAGTATTTT
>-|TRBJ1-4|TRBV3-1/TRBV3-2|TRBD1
CASSQGTGVEKLFF
TGTGCCAGCAGCCAAGGGACAGGGGTTGAAAAACTGTTTTTT
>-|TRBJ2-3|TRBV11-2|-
CASSLSGTDTQYF
TGTGCCAGCAGCTTATCTGGCACAGATACGCAGTATTTT
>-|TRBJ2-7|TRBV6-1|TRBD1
CASSEREQGAVFYEQYF
TGTGCCAGCAGTGAAAGGGAACAGGGGGCGGTTTTCTACGAGCAGTACTTC
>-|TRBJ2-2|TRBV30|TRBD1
CAWIPTGATGELFF
TGTGCCTGGATCCCGACAGGGGCCACCGGGGAGCTGTTTTTT
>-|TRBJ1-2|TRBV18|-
CASSPYLDSRGGYTF
TGTGCCAGCTCGCCATACCTGGACAGCCGTGGGGGCTACACCTTC
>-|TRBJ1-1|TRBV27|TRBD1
CASSLKGSGQVEAFF
TGTGCCAGCAGTTTAAAGGGGAGCGGACAGGTTGAAGCTTTCTTT
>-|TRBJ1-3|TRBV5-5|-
CASSLDTPGSGNTIYF
TGTGCCAGCAGCTTGGATACTCCGGGGTCTGGAAACACCATATATTTT
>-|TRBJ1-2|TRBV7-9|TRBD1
CASSSGQGSGYTF
TGTGCCAGCAGCTCGGGACAGGGAAGTGGCTACACCTTC
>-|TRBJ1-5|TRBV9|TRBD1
CASSEQGASNQPQHF
TGTGCCAGCAGCGAACAGGGGGCGAGTAATCAGCCCCAGCATTTT
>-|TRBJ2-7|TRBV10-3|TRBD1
CAIRGQGPYEQYF
TGTGCCATCAGGGGACAGGGTCCCTACGAGCAGTACTTC
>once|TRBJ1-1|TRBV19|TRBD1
CASSTGIRMNTEAFF
TGTGCCAGTTCGACAGGGATCCGAATGAACACTGAAGCTTTCTTT
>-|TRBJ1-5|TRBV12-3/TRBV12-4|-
CASQQGPGSAQHF
TGTGCCAGCCAACAAGGACCGGGATCCGCCCAGCATTTT
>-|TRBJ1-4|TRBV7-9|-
CASSLLRTANEKLFF
TGTGCCAGCAGCTTATTAAGGACAGCTAATGAAAAACTGTTTTTT
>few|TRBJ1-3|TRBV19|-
CASSIELPGSGNTIYF
TGTGCCAGTAGTATTGAGCTCCCCGGCTCTGGAAACACCATATATTTT
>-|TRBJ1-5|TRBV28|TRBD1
CASTNEGAGDQPQHF
TGTGCCAGCACCAACGAGGGGGCAGGGGATCAGCCCCAGCATTTT
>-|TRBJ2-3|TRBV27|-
CASSLTADTQYF
TGTGCCAGCAGTTTAACTGCTGATACGCAGTATTTT
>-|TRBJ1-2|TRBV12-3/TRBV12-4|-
CASRKTISYGYTF
TGTGCCAGCAGGAAGACAATTAGCTATGGCTACACCTTC
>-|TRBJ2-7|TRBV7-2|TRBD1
CASSLAPGQNYEQYF
TGTGCCAGCAGCTTAGCGCCGGGACAGAATTACGAGCAGTACTTC